This T cell receptor beta chain was obtained from a study of regulatory T cells in long-lasting Graves disease. According to the study, TCR beta libraries were built with iRepertoire HTBI primers and CDR3-region Arm-PCR. MiXCR, run by TCRdb on the multiplex PCR reads, gives a single entry per CDR3 protein. The sample lists hundreds of thousands of distinct CDR3 sequences, around 11% occurring once. The sample holds many counts of this clonotype. Described time point: newly diagnosed GD, antithyroid drugs for less than 3 months. RNA from PBMCs was the source of the TCR library. Germline V gene lookup returns CDR1 LNHDA and CDR2 SQIVND (reference sequence). V was pared by 9 bases and J by 2 bases, with 11 bases between. This CDR3 comprises 12 residues. The sample also formed part of further work on T cells in Graves' hyperthyroidism and ophthalmopathy. That paper adds: Used for diagnoses were clinical symptoms, serum thyroxine and TRAb, thyroid ultrasound and orbital computed tomography. The majority of expanded thyroid clonotypes above 0.001 also appeared in blood.

This sequence originates from a woman aged 25 to 39 with Graves disease. The chain is built from TRBV19 and TRBJ2-7; no reliable D call. The source was peripheral blood mononuclear cells (PBMCs), collected at new diagnosis, from a patient treated with antithyroid drugs. This chain's CDR3 is CASNGGAYEQYF. The CDR3 coding sequence is TGTGCCAGCAATGGCGGAGCCTACGAGCAGTACTTC.